Shown below are 32 T cell receptor beta chains from a single sample sequenced in a study of regulatory T cells in long-lasting Graves disease (dated by TCRdb to about 2021). Libraries were made using multiplex PCR. The sequencing machine was an Illumina HiSeq 4000. iRepertoire HTBI primers and Arm-PCR amplification of CDR3 regions were used to construct TCR beta libraries. TCRdb applied fastp at Q25 and MiXCR to the public reads, then kept only in-frame beta chains. CDR3 protein duplicates are merged, each entry listing the most common genes and DNA. The sample table lists almost 450,000 distinct CDR3 sequences, roughly 15% of them with a count of one. The top ten clones comprise about 10% of the sample. The meaning of the sample's time point label: newly diagnosed GD, antithyroid drugs for less than 3 months. RNA was extracted from PBMCs in TRIzol for both TCR sequencing and RNA sequencing. The same sample was also used in a study of T cells in Graves' hyperthyroidism and ophthalmopathy.

Sequencing was performed on peripheral blood mononuclear cells (PBMCs), taken at new diagnosis, from a patient treated with antithyroid drugs. The receptors shown here come from a woman younger than 45 with Graves disease. Donor details come from another sample of the same person, matched by shared clones.

This clonotype came up many times. V usage is TRBV12-3 or TRBV12-4 and J usage is TRBJ2-2; the match to TRBD2 covers 11 bases. The CDR3 contains 15 residues. Trimming took 8 bases from V and 3 from J; bases not matched to a gene: 5. In DNA, the CDR3 is TGTGCCAGCTATGCACTAGCGGGAGACACCGGGGAGCTGTTTTTT. It translates to CASYALAGDTGELFF.

This clonotype was recorded a few times. Compared with germline, one end of the junction differs, possibly owing to a read error. V gene TRBV5-1 combines with J gene TRBJ2-3; a weak D match, TRBD1 (5 bases). Germline V gene lookup returns CDR1 SGHRS and CDR2 YFSETQ. This CDR3 is 14 amino acids long. The CDR3 DNA follows: TGTGCCAGCAGCCAGGGTGCCCCCACAGATACGCAGTATTTT. Translation: CASSQGAPTDTQYF.

This clonotype showed up many times. An end of the junction does not agree with germline; a read error may underlie this. V gene TRBV11-2 combines with J gene TRBJ2-7; a weak D match, TRBD1 (6 bases). Per germline, CDR1 SGHAT and CDR2 FQNNGV. The CDR3 is 14 amino acids. The CDR3 nucleotides are TGTGCCAGCAGCTTTTCCTCCGGGACACACAATCCCCGTTTC. Translated: CASSFSSGTHNPRF.

The gene calls are TRBV24-1 and TRBJ2-1, with TRBD1 matching 10 bases. The CDR3 covers 15 residues. V dropped 7 bases and J dropped 2; count of bases not matched to a gene: 4. Germline values: CDR1 KGHDR, CDR2 SFDVKD. In DNA, the CDR3 is TGTGCCACCAGGGAGACAGGGGGCACCTACAATGAGCAGTTCTTC. It is translated as CATRETGGTYNEQFF.

The V gene is TRBV5-6, the J gene TRBJ2-2, with 10 bases that match TRBD1. The length of the CDR3 is 17 residues. V lost 4 bases and J lost 0; bases outside the gene matches: 6. The germline gives CDR1 SGHDT, CDR2 YYEEEE. The CDR3 DNA is TGTGCCAGCAGCCCTTGGGACAGGGGAACGAACACCGGGGAGCTGTTTTTT. This codes for CASSPWDRGTNTGELFF.

This clonotype occurred many times. The V call is TRBV28, the J call TRBJ2-1; the match to TRBD2 covers 11 bases. CDR3 length: 18 amino acids. Trimming at V came to 7 bases and at J to 3 bases, leaving 14 bases not matched to a gene. Germline V gene sequence: CDR1 MDHEN, CDR2 SYDVKM. CDR3 in DNA: TGTGCCAGCACCCTAGGGACTAGCGGTTACACTATCTACAATGAGCAGTTCTTC. Protein sequence: CASTLGTSGYTIYNEQFF.

This clonotype was counted many times. V usage is TRBV6-1 and J usage is TRBJ2-7, with TRBD2 matching 11 bases. The germline gives CDR1 MNHNS, CDR2 SASEGT. The length of the CDR3 is 14 residues. V gave up 4 bases and J gave up 4 bases; unmatched junction bases: 3. CDR3 in DNA: TGTGCCAGCAGTGGTAGCGGGAGGGATTACGAGCAGTACTTC. Translating gives CASSGSGRDYEQYF.

Only one count was recorded for this clonotype. The CDR3 loop reads CASSSRQVSAETQYF. In DNA form, the CDR3 reads TGTGCCAGCAGCTCCAGACAGGTTTCGGCAGAGACCCAGTACTTC. V usage is TRBV13 and J usage is TRBJ2-3; possibly TRBD1 for D (6 bases). The J call may be wrong; the DNA end is better matched by TRBJ2-5. Germline assignment: CDR1 PRHDT and CDR2 FYEKMQ (reference sequence). CDR3 length: 15 amino acids.

This clonotype was observed at least ten times. The gene calls are TRBV28 and TRBJ2-1, with D possibly being TRBD2 (6 bases). The V gene's germline CDR1 is MDHEN and CDR2 SYDVKM. Deletions cut 3 bases from V and 2 bases from J, with 8 bases between. This CDR3 is built from 14 residues. CDR3 nucleotides: TGTGCCAGCAGTTTCCGGGAGCCCTACAATGAGCAGTTCTTC. Protein product: CASSFREPYNEQFF.

The CDR3 loop is CATSDLGSGRGNEQFF. The CDR3 DNA reads as TGTGCCACCAGTGATTTGGGAAGCGGGAGAGGAAATGAGCAGTTCTTC. The V and J genes are TRBV24-1 and TRBJ2-1; 8 bases match TRBD2. The V segment lost 0 bases and the J segment 7 bases; nucleotides outside the gene matches: 7. The CDR3 runs 16 residues. Germline V gives CDR1 KGHDR, CDR2 SFDVKD.

This clonotype was seen many times. The CDR3 here is CASSPPGQGSPLHF. CDR3 DNA sequence: TGTGCCAGCTCACCACCAGGACAGGGGTCCCCCCTCCACTTT. The V and J genes are TRBV18 and TRBJ1-6; 9 nucleotides align to TRBD1. This CDR3 is 14 amino acids long. J gave up 13 bases and V 0 bases, and 4 bases lay outside the gene matches. Germline assignment: CDR1 KGHSH and CDR2 LQKENI.

At least ten counts were recorded for this clonotype. The V and J genes are TRBV28 and TRBJ2-7, with 9 bases matching TRBD1. Germline values: CDR1 MDHEN, CDR2 SYDVKM. The CDR3 runs to 15 residues. The ends lost 6 bases at V and 6 bases at J; junction bases unmatched: 12. CDR3: CASSLGGQGSSEQYF. Here the CDR3 DNA reads TGTGCCAGCAGCTTAGGGGGACAGGGTTCATCCGAGCAGTACTTC.

This clonotype was seen repeatedly, ten times or more. The germline gene is not matched at one end of the junction; a read error may be the cause. This sequence joins TRBV7-7 and TRBJ2-5; maybe TRBD2 (6 bases). In germline, CDR1 is SSHAT, CDR2 FNYEAQ (reference sequence). The CDR3 covers 15 residues. Here the CDR3 DNA reads TGTGCTAGCACCCCGGGCGGGACGCTCGGCGAGACCCAGTACTTC. Translating gives CASTPGGTLGETQYF.

This clonotype was counted ten times or more. V is TRBV7-8 and J is TRBJ2-2; 9 bases are a match to TRBD1. Germline CDR1 reads SGHVS; CDR2 reads FQNEAQ. Trimming at V came to 2 bases and at J to 6 bases, leaving 7 bases not matched to a gene. This CDR3 is built from 16 residues. CDR3 bases: TGTGCCAGCAGCTTACCCCGGGACAGGGACGCCGGGGAGCTGTTTTTT. Protein: CASSLPRDRDAGELFF.

This clonotype has ten or more counts. The CDR3 loop is CASRDGLAEETQYF. The CDR3 region has the DNA TGTGCCAGCAGGGACGGACTAGCGGAAGAGACCCAGTACTTC. This chain connects TRBV28 to TRBJ2-5; 10 bases map to TRBD2. Germline V gene sequence: CDR1 MDHEN, CDR2 SYDVKM. Losses at the gene ends were 6 bases for V and 3 bases for J; bases not matched to a gene: 4. The CDR3 sequence is 14 residues long.

The table lists this clonotype with many counts. It may be a read error: a sequence one base away is much more abundant. This chain links TRBV11-2 with TRBJ2-3, with D hard to call. CDR3 size: 17 residues. Germline values: CDR1 SGHAT, CDR2 FQNNGV. V lost 7 bases, J lost 0 bases, and 20 bases lay in between. The CDR3 loop reads CASNRPSRLSSTDTQYF. CDR3 DNA: TGTGCCAGCAATCGCCCCTCGAGGCTGAGTAGCACAGATACGCAGTATTTT.

The V and J genes are TRBV15 and TRBJ1-2, with 12 bases fitting TRBD1. CDR1 LNHNV and CDR2 YYDKDF come from the germline V gene (reference sequence). The junction had 18 bases not matched to a gene; V was cut back by 6 bases and J by 4 bases. The CDR3 contains 19 residues. The CDR3 is CATSKLAPGQGARGYGYTF. CDR3 DNA: TGTGCCACCAGTAAACTGGCACCGGGACAGGGGGCGCGCGGCTATGGCTACACCTTC.

This clonotype occurred many times. V is TRBV27 and J is TRBJ2-1; 8 bases line up with TRBD2. V gave up 0 bases and J gave up 5 bases; unmatched junction bases: 12. Germline-derived CDR1 and CDR2 are MNHEY and SMNVEV (reference sequence). The CDR3 has 18 residues. CDR3 nucleotide sequence: TGTGCCAGCAGTTTATCTGGGGGGGTAGCGGGACCAAACAATGAGCAGTTCTTC. This codes for CASSLSGGVAGPNNEQFF.

This clonotype has at least ten counts. The chain joins TRBV20-1 to TRBJ2-1; D is unclear. This CDR3 comprises 11 residues. Trimming took 3 bases from V and 12 from J, leaving 12 bases between them. Per the germline V gene, CDR1 is DFQATT and CDR2 is SNEGSKA (reference sequence). This CDR3 reads CSARSKVWQFF. CDR3 sequence (DNA): TGCAGTGCTAGGTCCAAAGTGTGGCAGTTCTTC.

On this clonotype: The final CDR3 position lacks the conserved phenylalanine or tryptophan, pointing to a likely read error. The chain combines TRBV13 with TRBJ2-7, with D possibly being TRBD2 (5 bases). Per germline, CDR1 PRHDT and CDR2 FYEKMQ (reference sequence). CDR3 size: 14 residues. This CDR3 is CASSPSGTSHEQYS. CDR3 DNA sequence: TGTGCCAGCAGCCCGAGCGGAACCTCCCACGAGCAGTACTCC.

At least ten counts were recorded for this clonotype. The rearrangement uses TRBV12-3 or TRBV12-4 and TRBJ2-1; possibly TRBD1 or TRBD2 for D (5 bases each). CDR3 length: 16 amino acids. Trimming stripped 1 base from V and 5 bases from J, with 15 bases between. The CDR3 loop reads CASSLDLPGAHNEQFF. CDR3 nucleotides: TGTGCCAGCAGTTTAGACTTGCCCGGGGCCCACAATGAGCAGTTCTTC.

The chain recombines TRBV15 with TRBJ2-5; D ambiguous. The CDR3 extends over 14 amino acids. Germline CDR1 reads LNHNV; CDR2 reads YYDKDF (reference sequence). Trimming removed 8 bases from V and 5 bases from J, with 18 bases in between. CDR3: CATARPGEGETQYF. The CDR3 nucleotides read TGTGCCACCGCGCGTCCTGGCGAAGGGGAGACCCAGTACTTC.

This clonotype was counted a single time. The rearrangement links TRBV29-1 to TRBJ2-3; a weak D match, TRBD1 (5 bases). CDR3 size: 14 residues. Germline V gene lookup returns CDR1 SQVTM and CDR2 ANQGSEA. The germline V and J ends were trimmed by 4 bases and 0 bases, with 11 bases remaining between them. CDR3 DNA: TGCAGCGTTGTTGGTCGGACAAGCACAGATACGCAGTATTTT. Protein sequence: CSVVGRTSTDTQYF.

This clonotype appeared many times. The chain carries TRBV18 and TRBJ2-7; either TRBD1 or TRBD2 may fit D (5 bases each). This CDR3 region has 14 residues. Germline CDR1 is KGHSH and CDR2 is LQKENI. V dropped 6 bases and J dropped 6 bases, with 18 bases sitting between them. CDR3 sequence reads: CASSSGPYAGEQYF. DNA of the CDR3: TGTGCCAGCTCCTCGGGACCCTATGCAGGCGAGCAGTACTTC.

This clonotype was found many times. V usage is TRBV18 and J usage is TRBJ2-7, with D perhaps TRBD2 (5 bases). From germline, CDR1 is KGHSH and CDR2 LQKENI. Trimming shortened V by 3 bases and J by 12 bases, and 18 bases separated the two germline ends. The CDR3 extends over 13 amino acids. The CDR3 DNA follows: TGTGCCAGCTCACCCGATCTGAGGGTCAGCTTGTACTTC. As protein: CASSPDLRVSLYF. Filled out from reference TRBV18 and TRBJ2-7, the complete variable domain reads NAGVMQNPRHLVRRRGQEARLRCSPMKGHSHVYWYRQLPEEGLKFMVYLQKENIIDESGMPKERFSAEFPKEGPSILRIQQVVRGDSAAYFCASSPDLRVSLYFGPGTRLTVT.

This clonotype was recorded a few times. The rearrangement joins TRBV4-1 to TRBJ2-2; no clear D. V was clipped by 4 bases and J by 3 bases, with 9 bases between them. The germline V gene has CDR1 MGHRA and CDR2 YSYEKL. CDR3 length: 14 residues. The CDR3 bases are TGCGCCAGCAGCCGAATACAGCACACCGGGGAGCTGTTTTTT. As protein: CASSRIQHTGELFF.

This clonotype was seen at least ten times. V gene TRBV20-1 combines with J gene TRBJ2-3, with unresolved D. Germline lookup yields CDR1 DFQATT and CDR2 SNEGSKA (reference sequence). This CDR3 spans 15 amino acids. Trimming shortened V by 0 bases and J by 6 bases, and 16 bases separated the two germline ends. CDR3 nucleotides: TGCAGTGCTAGAGATATAGGGCAGGCCTTGGATACGCAGTATTTT. This translates into CSARDIGQALDTQYF.

The sample holds many counts of this clonotype. The J gene is TRBJ2-1, the V gene TRBV3-1, with a weak D call TRBD2 (5 bases). CDR3 length: 13 residues. Trimming removed 0 bases from V and 9 bases from J, with 9 bases in between. CDR1 and CDR2 from the germline V gene are LGHDT and YNNKEL (reference sequence). CDR3 sequence reads: CASSQDGESEQFF. The DNA of the CDR3 is TGTGCCAGCAGCCAAGATGGGGAGAGTGAGCAGTTCTTC.

This clonotype was found many times. The chain links TRBV20-1 to TRBJ2-1; possible D gene TRBD2, 5 bases. CDR1 and CDR2 from the germline V gene are DFQATT and SNEGSKA (reference sequence). The length of the CDR3 is 15 residues. Trimming took 6 bases from V and 4 from J, leaving 19 bases between them. The CDR3 DNA sequence: TGCAGTGCAAAGGCCTTTGGACTTTCTTACAATGAGCAGTTCTTC. Protein sequence: CSAKAFGLSYNEQFF.

Ten or more counts support this clonotype. The rearrangement uses TRBV11-2 and TRBJ1-1; no definite D call. The CDR3 is made up of 14 amino acids. Germline CDR1 SGHAT, CDR2 FQNNGV. The ends were cut back, 3 bases at V and 4 bases at J, with 12 bases in the middle. CDR3 region: CASSFSGIGTEAFF. The CDR3 bases are TGTGCCAGCAGCTTTTCGGGCATTGGCACTGAAGCTTTCTTT. The variable domain in full, completed from reference TRBV11-2 and TRBJ1-1, reads EAGVAQSPRYKIIEKRQSVAFWCNPISGHATLYWYQQILGQGPKLLIQFQNNGVVDDSQLPKDRFSAERLKGVDSTLKIQPAKLEDSAVYLCASSFSGIGTEAFFGQGTRLTVV.

The sample holds a few counts of this clonotype. The chain uses TRBV7-2 and TRBJ2-5; 11 bases match TRBD2. CDR1 and CDR2 from the germline V gene are SGHTA and FQGNSA. This CDR3 has 16 amino acids. Trimming took 4 bases from V and 2 from J; bases not matched to a gene: 6. The CDR3 protein is CASSSQGLAAQETQYF. The CDR3 bases are TGTGCCAGCAGCTCACAGGGACTAGCGGCTCAAGAGACCCAGTACTTC.

This clonotype was observed at least ten times. This chain joins TRBV30 and TRBJ1-3, with 8 bases matching TRBD1. The CDR3 spans 17 residues. V was clipped by 2 bases and J by 0 bases; unmatched bases: 9. The germline CDR1 and CDR2 sequences are GTSNPN and SVGIG (reference sequence). The DNA of the CDR3 is TGTGCCTGGAGTCCCAGGACAGGGTGGCGCTCTGGAAACACCATATATTTT. Its translation: CAWSPRTGWRSGNTIYF.